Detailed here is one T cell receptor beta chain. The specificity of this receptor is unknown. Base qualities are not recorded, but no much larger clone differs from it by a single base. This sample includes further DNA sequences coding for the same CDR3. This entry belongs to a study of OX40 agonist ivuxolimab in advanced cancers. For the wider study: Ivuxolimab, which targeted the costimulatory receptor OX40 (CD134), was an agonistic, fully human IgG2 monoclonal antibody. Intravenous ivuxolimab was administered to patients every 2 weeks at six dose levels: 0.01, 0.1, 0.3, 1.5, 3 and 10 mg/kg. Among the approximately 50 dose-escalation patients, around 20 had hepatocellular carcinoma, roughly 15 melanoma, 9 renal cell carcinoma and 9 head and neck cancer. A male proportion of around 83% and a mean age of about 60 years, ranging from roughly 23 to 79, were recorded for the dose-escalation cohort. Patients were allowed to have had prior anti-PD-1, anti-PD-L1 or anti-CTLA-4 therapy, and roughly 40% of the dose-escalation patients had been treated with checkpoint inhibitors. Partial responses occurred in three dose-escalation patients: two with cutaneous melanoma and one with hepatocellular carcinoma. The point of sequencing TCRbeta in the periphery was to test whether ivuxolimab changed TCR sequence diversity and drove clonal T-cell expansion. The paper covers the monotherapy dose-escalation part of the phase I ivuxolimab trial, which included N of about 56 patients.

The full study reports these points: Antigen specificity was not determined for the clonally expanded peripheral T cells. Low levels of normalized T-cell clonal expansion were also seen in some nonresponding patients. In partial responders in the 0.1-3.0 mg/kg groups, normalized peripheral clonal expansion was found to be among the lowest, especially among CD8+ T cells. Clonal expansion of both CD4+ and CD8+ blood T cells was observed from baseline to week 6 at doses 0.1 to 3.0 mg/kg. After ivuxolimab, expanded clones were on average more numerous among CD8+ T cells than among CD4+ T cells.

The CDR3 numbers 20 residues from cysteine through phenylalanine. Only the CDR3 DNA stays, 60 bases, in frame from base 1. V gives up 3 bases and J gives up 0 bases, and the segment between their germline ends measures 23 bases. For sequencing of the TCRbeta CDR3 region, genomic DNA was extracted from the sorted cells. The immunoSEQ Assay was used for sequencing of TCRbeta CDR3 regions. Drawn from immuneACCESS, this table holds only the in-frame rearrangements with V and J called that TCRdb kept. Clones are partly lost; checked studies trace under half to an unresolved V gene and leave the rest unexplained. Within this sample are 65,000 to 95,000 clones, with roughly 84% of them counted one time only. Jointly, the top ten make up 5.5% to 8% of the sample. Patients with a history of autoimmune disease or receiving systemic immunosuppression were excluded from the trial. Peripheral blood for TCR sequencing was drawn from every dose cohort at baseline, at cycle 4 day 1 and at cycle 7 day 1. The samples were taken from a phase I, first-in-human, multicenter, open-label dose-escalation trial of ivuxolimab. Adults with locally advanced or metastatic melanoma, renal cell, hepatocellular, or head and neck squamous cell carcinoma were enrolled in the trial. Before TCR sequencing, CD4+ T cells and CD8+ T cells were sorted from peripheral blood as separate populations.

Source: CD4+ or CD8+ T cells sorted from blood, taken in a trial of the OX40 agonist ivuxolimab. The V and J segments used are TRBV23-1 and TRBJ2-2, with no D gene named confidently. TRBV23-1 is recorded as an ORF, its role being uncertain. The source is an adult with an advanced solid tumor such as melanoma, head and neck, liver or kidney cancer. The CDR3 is CASSQPTIYRRETNTGELFF. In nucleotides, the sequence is TGCGCCAGCAGTCAGCCAACGATTTATAGAAGGGAAACGAACACCGGGGAGCTGTTTTTT.